Below are 22 T cell receptor beta chains sequenced from a single sample in a study of blood T cell repertoires in COVID-19. Sequencing used immunoSEQ multiplex PCR; TCRdb keeps in-frame clones, though not all of them. The table has approximately 440,000 clones, 88% seen once; the top ten hold around 12%. The sequenced sample consisted of peripheral blood. The source of these receptors is a woman in her forties or fifties with COVID-19, enrolled during active disease.

This clone was counted ten times or more. The chain combines TRBV10-3 with TRBJ1-2, with 8 nucleotides matching TRBD1. This CDR3 region has 15 residues. Germline loops: CDR1 ENHRY, CDR2 SYGVKD. J lost 6 bases, V lost 6 bases, and 12 bases had no gene match. This CDR3 is CAIRDGQGGWDGYTF. CDR3 nucleotides: TGTGCCATCAGGGACGGACAGGGAGGCTGGGATGGCTACACCTTC.

The rearrangement uses TRBV10-3 and TRBJ1-3; D unresolved. Germline V gene data show CDR1 as ENHRY and CDR2 as SYGVKD. The CDR3 runs 15 residues. Trimming pared 6 bases from V and 4 bases from J, leaving 16 bases between. In DNA, the CDR3 is TGTGCCATCAGCTCTAATCGGGGAGCAGGAAACACCATATATTTT. Its protein is CAISSNRGAGNTIYF.

The chain couples TRBV27 to TRBJ1-2, with a weak D call TRBD1 (5 bases). The germline V and J ends were trimmed by 6 bases and 1 base, with 15 bases remaining between them. This CDR3 is built from 15 residues. CDR1 is MNHEY, CDR2 SMNVEV, per germline (reference sequence). CDR3 DNA sequence: TGTGCCAGCAGGAGACAGACGTCGGATAACTATGGCTACACCTTC. As protein: CASRRQTSDNYGYTF.

The chain couples TRBV6-1 to TRBJ2-1; a weak D match, TRBD2 (6 bases). The V end lost 4 bases, the J end lost 4 bases, and 20 bases lay between the germline ends. Germline V gives CDR1 MNHNS, CDR2 SASEGT. CDR3 length: 17 amino acids. In DNA, the CDR3 is TGTGCCAGCAGTGCCCTAGGGTGGGGCGGGGTGTACAATGAGCAGTTCTTC. It yields the protein CASSALGWGGVYNEQFF.

The rearrangement joins TRBV4-1 to TRBJ2-7, with a tentative D call TRBD2 (5 bases). V was trimmed by 4 bases and J by 3 bases, leaving 16 bases between them. CDR1 is MGHRA and CDR2 is YSYEKL in the germline V gene. The CDR3 sequence is 15 residues long. The CDR3 is CASSPDRDPNYEQYF. DNA of the CDR3: TGCGCCAGCAGCCCGGACCGGGATCCAAACTACGAGCAGTACTTC.

This clone appeared a few times. The chain is built from TRBV6-2 or TRBV6-3 and TRBJ1-3; D unclear. V shed 0 bases and J shed 0 bases, with 6 bases lying between them. This CDR3 contains 15 residues. Germline assignment: CDR1 MNHEY and CDR2 SVGEGT. In nucleotides, the CDR3 is TGTGCCAGCAGTTACTCGACGGGCTCTGGAAACACCATATATTTT. This translates into CASSYSTGSGNTIYF.

This sequence joins TRBV10-2 and TRBJ1-5; 8 nucleotides line up with TRBD1. Germline V CDR1 and CDR2: WSHSY, SAAADI. V lost 3 bases and J lost 2; bases outside the gene matches: 3. The CDR3 extends over 15 amino acids. In DNA form, the CDR3 reads TGCGCCAGCAGTGATAAGACAGGGGGCAATCAGCCCCAGCATTTT. Residues: CASSDKTGGNQPQHF.

The rearrangement joins TRBV4-2 to TRBJ2-1, with D perhaps TRBD1 (5 bases). From germline, CDR1 is LGHNA and CDR2 YNFKEQ. V was trimmed by 1 base and J by 9 bases, leaving 10 bases between them. CDR3 length: 13 amino acids. CDR3: CASSQGRGLEQFF. CDR3 DNA sequence: TGTGCCAGCAGCCAAGGTAGGGGTCTTGAGCAGTTCTTC.

V usage is TRBV30 and J usage is TRBJ1-4; D gene uncertain. This CDR3 has 13 amino acids. The germline V and J ends were trimmed by 7 bases and 4 bases, with 13 bases remaining between them. Germline loops: CDR1 GTSNPN, CDR2 SVGIG (reference sequence). CDR3: CASSRALNEKLFF. In nucleotides, the CDR3 is TGTGCCTCTAGCCGGGCCCTTAATGAAAAACTGTTTTTT.

This clone appeared once. The V gene is TRBV28, the J gene TRBJ2-7; the match to TRBD1 covers 8 bases. Germline V gene sequence: CDR1 MDHEN, CDR2 SYDVKM. This CDR3 has 14 amino acids. V lost 6 bases, J lost 3 bases, and 7 bases stayed unmatched. CDR3 in amino acids: CASSPPGGGYEQYF. The CDR3 nucleotides are TGTGCCAGCAGCCCCCCAGGGGGCGGCTACGAGCAGTACTTC.

This clone was found a few times. Other nucleotide sequences in the sample specify the same CDR3. The DNA of the CDR3 is TGTGCCAGCAGCTTAGCGGGGGGCAACTACGAGCAGTACTTC. Translating it yields CASSLAGGNYEQYF. The gene calls are TRBV11-2 and TRBJ2-7; perhaps TRBD2 as D (7 bases). Germline V gives CDR1 SGHAT, CDR2 FQNNGV. The CDR3 extends over 14 amino acids. V lost 1 base and J 3 bases, leaving 10 bases between the germline ends.

A single count supports this clone. In nucleotides, the CDR3 is TGTGCCAGCAGTCCACACTTTGGACAGAACAATGAGCAGTTCTTC. Its translation is CASSPHFGQNNEQFF. This chain connects TRBV2 to TRBJ2-1; D might be TRBD1 (6 bases). This CDR3 contains 15 residues. Germline V gives CDR1 SNHLY, CDR2 FYNNEI. The V end was cut by 5 bases, the J end by 5 bases, with 16 bases between.

The chain recombines TRBV2 with TRBJ1-4; 7 nucleotides match TRBD1. V lost 1 base to trimming and J lost 0 bases; unmatched junction nucleotides: 5. This CDR3 contains 17 residues. The V gene's germline CDR1 is SNHLY and CDR2 FYNNEI. CDR3 nucleotides: TGTGCCAGCAGTGAAGGACAGGGTGGCCCAACTAATGAAAAACTGTTTTTT. It specifies CASSEGQGGPTNEKLFF.

J is TRBJ2-3 and V is TRBV2; 8 bases match TRBD2. This CDR3 has 14 amino acids. J was trimmed by 2 bases and V by 8 bases; bases with no gene match: 6. Germline CDR1 SNHLY, CDR2 FYNNEI. The CDR3: CASRGGLITDTQYF. DNA for the CDR3: TGTGCCAGCCGGGGGGGCCTTATCACAGATACGCAGTATTTT.

This clone was seen just once. The same CDR3 also results from other DNA sequences found in this sample. The gene calls are TRBV12-3 or TRBV12-4 and TRBJ2-7; D unresolved. Trimming pared 6 bases from V and 0 bases from J, leaving 6 bases between. There are 12 residues in the CDR3. The CDR3 reads CASSPSSYEQYF. The CDR3 nucleotides are TGTGCCAGCAGCCCATCCTCCTACGAGCAGTACTTC.

This clone was seen just once. The genes are TRBV2 and TRBJ2-7, with 12 bases aligning to TRBD1. CDR1 is SNHLY and CDR2 is FYNNEI in the germline V gene. This CDR3 region has 14 residues. J lost 4 bases, V lost 6 bases, and 4 bases had no gene match. The CDR3 spells CASRGDRGPYEQYF. The CDR3 nucleotides read TGTGCCAGCAGGGGGGACAGGGGGCCGTACGAGCAGTACTTC.

The CDR3 sequence: CASSASTGQADQPQHF. The CDR3 nucleotides read TGTGCCAGTAGTGCCTCGACGGGACAGGCGGATCAGCCCCAGCATTTT. This chain joins TRBV19 and TRBJ1-5; 8 nucleotides match TRBD1. CDR1 is LNHDA and CDR2 is SQIVND in the germline V gene (reference sequence). The junction had 11 bases not matched to a gene; V was cut back by 5 bases and J by 5 bases. The CDR3 consists of 16 residues. The variable domain in full, with the rest retrieved from reference TRBV19 and TRBJ1-5, is DGGITQSPKYLFRKEGQNVTLSCEQNLNHDAMYWYRQDPGQGLRLIYYSQIVNDFQKGDIAEGYSVSREKKESFPLTVTSAQKNPTAFYLCASSASTGQADQPQHFGDGTRLSIL.

V is TRBV24-1 and J is TRBJ1-1, with D uncertain. In germline, CDR1 is KGHDR, CDR2 SFDVKD. V was cut by 5 bases and J by 7 bases, with 13 bases left in between. The length of the CDR3 is 13 residues. The CDR3: CATSVGGTDEAFF. The CDR3 coding sequence is TGTGCCACCAGTGTTGGAGGAACCGATGAAGCTTTCTTT.

The chain combines TRBV5-1 with TRBJ1-2, with 9 positions matching TRBD1. Germline values: CDR1 SGHRS, CDR2 YFSETQ. The CDR3 extends over 13 amino acids. Trimming took 7 bases from V and 7 from J; bases not matched to a gene: 8. The CDR3 DNA sequence: TGCGCCAGCGGGGACAGGGATTTCGCTGGCTACACCTTC. Translation gives CASGDRDFAGYTF.

The chain uses TRBV27 and TRBJ1-2, with no clear D. This CDR3 has 14 residues. CDR1 is MNHEY and CDR2 is SMNVEV in the germline V gene (reference sequence). Trimming cost V 2 bases and J 8 bases, with 15 bases left between them. The CDR3 sequence: CASSLGSRSGGYTF. The CDR3 coding sequence is TGTGCCAGCAGTTTAGGATCTAGGTCTGGAGGCTACACCTTC.

This chain joins TRBV29-1 and TRBJ2-7; TRBD1 aligns across 8 bases. In germline, CDR1 is SQVTM, CDR2 ANQGSEA. V lost 2 bases to trimming and J lost 5 bases; unmatched junction nucleotides: 8. The CDR3 length is 14 residues. The CDR3 reads CSVERRQGRNEQYF. The CDR3, as DNA: TGCAGCGTTGAACGGAGACAGGGGCGGAACGAGCAGTACTTC.

This clone has only a few counts. The chain couples TRBV11-2 to TRBJ2-1; 7 positions agree with TRBD1. The CDR3 runs 15 residues. The J segment lost 0 bases and the V segment lost 4 bases, leaving 3 bases of the junction unmatched. The germline gives CDR1 SGHAT, CDR2 FQNNGV. Here the CDR3 reads CASSSGQSSYNEQFF. CDR3 nucleotide sequence: TGTGCCAGCAGCTCGGGACAGAGCTCCTACAATGAGCAGTTCTTC.